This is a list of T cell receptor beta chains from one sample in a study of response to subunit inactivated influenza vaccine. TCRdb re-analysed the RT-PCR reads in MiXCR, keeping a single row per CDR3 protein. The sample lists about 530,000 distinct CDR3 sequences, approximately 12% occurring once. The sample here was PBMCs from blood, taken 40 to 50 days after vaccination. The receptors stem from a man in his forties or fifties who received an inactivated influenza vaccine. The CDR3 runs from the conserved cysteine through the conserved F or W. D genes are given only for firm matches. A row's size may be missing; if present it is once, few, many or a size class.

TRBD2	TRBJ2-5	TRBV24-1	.	CATSVLLAGQETQYF	TGTGCCACCAGTGTCCTACTAGCGGGGCAAGAGACCCAGTACTTC
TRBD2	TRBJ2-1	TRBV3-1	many	CASSQVGGNEQFF	TGTGCCAGCAGCCAAGTCGGGGGGAATGAGCAGTTCTTC
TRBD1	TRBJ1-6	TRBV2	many	CASSLGQKYNSPLHF	TGTGCCAGCAGCCTGGGACAGAAGTATAATTCACCCCTCCACTTT
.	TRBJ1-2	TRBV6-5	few	CASSSRDRIGGYTF	TGTGCCAGCAGTTCCCGAGACAGGATCGGCGGCTACACCTTC
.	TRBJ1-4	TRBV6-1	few	CASGDWLFF	TGTGCCAGCGGGGATTGGCTGTTTTTT
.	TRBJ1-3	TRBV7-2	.	CASSLALVSSGNTIYF	TGTGCCAGCAGCTTAGCGCTGGTTTCCTCTGGAAACACCATATATTTT
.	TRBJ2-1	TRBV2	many	CASSEERLSGYNEQFF	TGTGCCAGCAGTGAAGAACGACTCAGCGGCTACAATGAGCAGTTCTTC
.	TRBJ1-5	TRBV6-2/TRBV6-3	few	CASSYDAGNQPQHF	TGTGCCAGCAGTTATGATGCAGGGAACCAGCCCCAGCATTTT
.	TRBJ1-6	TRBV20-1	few	CSALVGEGSPLHF	TGCAGTGCCCTGGTAGGGGAAGGATCACCCCTCCACTTT
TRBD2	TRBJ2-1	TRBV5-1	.	CASSLGATSGYNEQFF	TGCGCCAGCAGCTTGGGGGCGACTAGCGGGTACAATGAGCAGTTCTTC
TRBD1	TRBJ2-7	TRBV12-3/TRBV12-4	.	CASSLPADRGYYEQYF	TGTGCCAGCAGTTTGCCCGCGGACAGGGGATACTACGAGCAGTACTTC
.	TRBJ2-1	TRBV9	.	CASSRRGRDNFVDEQFF	TGTGCCAGCAGCCGCAGGGGCCGCGACAACTTTGTGGATGAGCAGTTCTTC
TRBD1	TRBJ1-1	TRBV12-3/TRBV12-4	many	CASSRQGARTEAFF	TGTGCCAGCAGTCGACAGGGGGCGCGTACTGAAGCTTTCTTT
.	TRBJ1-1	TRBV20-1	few	CSARDPGSTEAFF	TGCAGTGCTAGAGATCCAGGGAGTACTGAAGCTTTCTTT